The clone carrying this T cell receptor (beta chain) is a singleton in its sample. What it binds is unknown. The sample comes from a study of cytomegalovirus exposure and HLA in healthy donors. Study conclusions and caveats: Reports indicate that TCR beta sequences accurately predicted the HLA-A and HLA-B alleles of most subjects.

PCR involved 60 Vbeta and 13 Jbeta primers. In the authors' workflow: Roughly 10 million shared chains were among around 80 million unique TCR beta chains counted in a later analysis. Clones were read by immunoSEQ multiplex PCR, and TCRdb kept only the in-frame ones, dropping some. V and J calls and clone size are given by that table; D and trimming were obtained from the DNA. The sample contains roughly 130,000 clones, 79% of which appear only once. The CDR3 totals 16 residues. Germline V CDR1 and CDR2: SGHDN, FVKESK. The trim removed 4 bases at V and 7 bases at J, leaving 8 bases unmatched. Material: PBMCs. The chain has TRBV14 and TRBJ2-1, with TRBD2 identical over 12 bases. The clonotype comes from a man between 18 and 35 years old in good health and CMV-seronegative. Here the CDR3 DNA reads TGTGCCAGCAGCCGCCTGACTAGCGGGAGTGGGAATGAGCAGTTCTTC. This sequence encodes CASSRLTSGSGNEQFF.